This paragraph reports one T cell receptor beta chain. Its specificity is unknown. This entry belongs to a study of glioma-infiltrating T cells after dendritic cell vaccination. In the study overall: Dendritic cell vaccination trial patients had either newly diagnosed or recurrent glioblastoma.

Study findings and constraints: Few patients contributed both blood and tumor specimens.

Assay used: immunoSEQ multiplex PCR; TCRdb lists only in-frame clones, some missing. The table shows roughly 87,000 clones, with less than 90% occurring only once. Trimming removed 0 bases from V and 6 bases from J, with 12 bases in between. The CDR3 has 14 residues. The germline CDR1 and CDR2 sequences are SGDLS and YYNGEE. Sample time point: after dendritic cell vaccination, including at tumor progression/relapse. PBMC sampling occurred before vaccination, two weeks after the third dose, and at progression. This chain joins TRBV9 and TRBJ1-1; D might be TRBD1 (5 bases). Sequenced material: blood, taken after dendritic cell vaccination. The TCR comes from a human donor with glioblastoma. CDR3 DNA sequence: TGTGCCAGCAGCGTAGGGGTCATGGGGCCTGAAGCTTTCTTT. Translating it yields CASSVGVMGPEAFF.